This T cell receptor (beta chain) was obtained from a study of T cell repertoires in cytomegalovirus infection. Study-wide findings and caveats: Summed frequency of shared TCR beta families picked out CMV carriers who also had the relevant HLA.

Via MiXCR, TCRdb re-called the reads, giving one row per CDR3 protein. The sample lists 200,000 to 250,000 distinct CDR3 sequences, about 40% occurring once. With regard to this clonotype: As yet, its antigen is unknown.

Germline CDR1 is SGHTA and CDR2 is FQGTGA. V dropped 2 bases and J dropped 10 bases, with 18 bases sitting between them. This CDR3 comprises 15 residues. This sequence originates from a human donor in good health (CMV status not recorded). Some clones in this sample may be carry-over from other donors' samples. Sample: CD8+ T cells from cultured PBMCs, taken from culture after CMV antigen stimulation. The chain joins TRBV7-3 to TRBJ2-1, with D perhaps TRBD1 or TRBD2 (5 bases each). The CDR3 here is CASSLEGSPSGEQFF. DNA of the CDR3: TGTGCCAGCAGCTTAGAGGGGTCACCCTCGGGGGAGCAGTTCTTC.